Following are 22 T cell receptor beta chains from one sample sequenced in a study of blood T cell repertoires in COVID-19. Clones were read by immunoSEQ multiplex PCR, and TCRdb kept only the in-frame ones, dropping some. The repertoire has 150,000 to 200,000 clones, roughly nine tenths of them found once; the top ten carry 7%. Sequenced input: peripheral blood. These receptors were taken from a woman aged 80 or older in a cohort sampled during active or convalescent COVID-19.

This chain connects TRBV24-1 to TRBJ1-2; D gene ambiguous. CDR1 and CDR2 (germline): KGHDR, SFDVKD. This CDR3 has 12 amino acids. Trimming took 3 bases from V and 4 from J, leaving 5 bases between them. CDR3 amino acids: CATSDRSYGYTF. CDR3 bases: TGTGCCACCAGTGATCGCAGCTATGGCTACACCTTC.

The V call is TRBV19, the J call TRBJ1-1, with D perhaps matching TRBD1 (5 bases). This CDR3 comprises 14 residues. Trimming cost V 10 bases and J 0 bases, with 15 bases left between them. The germline gives CDR1 LNHDA, CDR2 SQIVND (reference sequence). The CDR3 DNA reads TGTGCCACCAGGGCCGTGAGGATGAACACTGAAGCTTTCTTT. This sequence encodes CATRAVRMNTEAFF.

The J gene is TRBJ2-3, the V gene TRBV28; D is possibly TRBD2 (6 bases). Germline V gene lookup returns CDR1 MDHEN and CDR2 SYDVKM. V was cut by 4 bases and J by 4 bases, with 12 bases left in between. CDR3 size: 14 residues. CDR3 bases: TGTGCCAGCAGTTGGCGGGATCGGGCAGATACGCAGTATTTT. Translating gives CASSWRDRADTQYF.

In the case of this clone: The sample has other DNA sequences that encode this CDR3 too. The chain couples TRBV30 to TRBJ1-2; 8 bases are a match to TRBD1. Germline trimming cut 2 bases from V and 3 bases from J; bases unmatched to any gene: 2. The CDR3 has 13 amino acids. Germline assignment: CDR1 GTSNPN and CDR2 SVGIG (reference sequence). Written as DNA, the CDR3 is TGTGCCTGGAGTTCAGGGGGCGACTATGGCTACACCTTC. It codes for CAWSSGGDYGYTF.

The chain employs TRBV30 and TRBJ1-1; 7 bases match TRBD1. V lost 2 bases, J lost 0 bases, and 3 bases stayed unmatched. The CDR3 has 14 residues. Germline V lookup: CDR1 GTSNPN, CDR2 SVGIG (reference sequence). The CDR3 reads CAWSRQGMNTEAFF. CDR3 DNA: TGTGCCTGGAGTAGACAGGGAATGAACACTGAAGCTTTCTTT.

The rearrangement uses TRBV7-8 and TRBJ1-2, with TRBD1 as a possible D gene (6 bases). Trimming took off 1 base at V and 2 bases at J, with 14 bases between the two ends. Germline CDR1 is SGHVS and CDR2 is FQNEAQ. CDR3 length: 16 amino acids. Here the CDR3 DNA reads TGTGCCAGCAGCTTAGGGGTCCAGGGGAGAAACTATGGCTACACCTTC. Amino acids: CASSLGVQGRNYGYTF.

The chain combines TRBV5-6 with TRBJ1-1, with D uncertain. Germline assignment: CDR1 SGHDT and CDR2 YYEEEE. The ends were cut back, 4 bases at V and 2 bases at J, with 18 bases in the middle. The length of the CDR3 is 16 residues. In nucleotides, the CDR3 is TGTGCCAGCAGCAACCTTCGGCGGTCCCGAAACACTGAAGCTTTCTTT. Translated, it gives CASSNLRRSRNTEAFF.

This rearrangement joins TRBV7-9 to TRBJ2-5, with D maybe TRBD1 (6 bases). Germline lookup yields CDR1 SEHNR and CDR2 FQNEAQ (reference sequence). The CDR3 covers 13 residues. V was cut by 3 bases and J by 4 bases, with 9 bases left in between. The CDR3 sequence: CASSLSRGETQYF. The CDR3 nucleotides are TGTGCCAGCAGCTTGTCCAGGGGAGAGACCCAGTACTTC.

The chain is built from TRBV5-1 and TRBJ1-5; D might be TRBD1 (5 bases). Trimming took off 0 bases at V and 6 bases at J, with 13 bases between the two ends. Germline CDR1 is SGHRS and CDR2 is YFSETQ. The CDR3 runs to 15 residues. CDR3 sequence reads: CASSLEVGRGQPQHF. CDR3 in DNA: TGCGCCAGCAGCTTGGAGGTGGGGCGCGGTCAGCCCCAGCATTTT. The entire variable domain, with the rest obtained from reference TRBV5-1 and TRBJ1-5, is as follows: KAGVTQTPRYLIKTRGQQVTLSCSPISGHRSVSWYQQTPGQGLQFLFEYFSETQRNKGNFPGRFSGRQFSNSRSEMNVSTLELGDSALYLCASSLEVGRGQPQHFGDGTRLSIL.

The CDR3 coding sequence is TGTGCCAGCAGTCCCTCGGACAGGTTAAGACGACTATATGGCTACACCTTC. This codes for CASSPSDRLRRLYGYTF. This chain connects TRBV3-1 (or the pseudogene TRBV3-2) to TRBJ1-2, with TRBD1 matching over 7 bases. V trimming: 6 bases; J trimming: 5 bases; junction bases outside the gene matches: 18. The CDR3 runs to 17 residues. Germline CDR1 reads LGHDT; CDR2 reads YNNKEL (reference sequence).

V usage is TRBV10-3 and J usage is TRBJ1-2; 10 bases are shared with TRBD1. The CDR3 spans 16 residues. Germline lookup yields CDR1 ENHRY and CDR2 SYGVKD. The V gene end was trimmed by 9 bases and the J gene end by 7 bases; junction bases not matched to a gene: 17. As DNA, the CDR3 is TGTGCCATAGCCCGGGACAGGGGAAAGGAGATGGGTGGCTACACCTTC. As protein: CAIARDRGKEMGGYTF.

This clone was counted a few times. V usage is TRBV24-1 and J usage is TRBJ2-1, with TRBD2 identical over 11 bases. V trimming: 9 bases; J trimming: 0 bases; junction bases outside the gene matches: 15. The CDR3 contains 19 residues. The germline gives CDR1 KGHDR, CDR2 SFDVKD. In DNA, the CDR3 is TGTGCCACCTCAGCCTCGGGACTAGCGGATCTAAGCTCCTACAATGAGCAGTTCTTC. Protein product: CATSASGLADLSSYNEQFF.

This chain joins TRBV11-2 and TRBJ1-1; 11 nucleotides align to TRBD1. Germline V gene data show CDR1 as SGHAT and CDR2 as FQNNGV. The CDR3 length is 16 residues. V shed 5 bases, J shed 6 bases, and the junction held 11 bases outside the gene matches. In DNA, the CDR3 is TGTGCCAGCAGCAGGACAGGGGGCACAGGAACACCTGAAGCTTTCTTT. Translating gives CASSRTGGTGTPEAFF.

The genes are TRBV5-1 and TRBJ2-1, with 7 bases matching TRBD1. Germline assignment: CDR1 SGHRS and CDR2 YFSETQ. Unmatched junction bases numbered 2, after V lost 2 bases and J lost 6 bases. This CDR3 region has 13 residues. This CDR3 reads CASSFTGANEQFF. DNA of the CDR3: TGCGCCAGCAGCTTCACAGGGGCCAATGAGCAGTTCTTC.

The J gene is TRBJ1-2, the V gene TRBV5-8; possibly TRBD1 for D (5 bases). The length of the CDR3 is 14 residues. In germline, CDR1 is SGHTS, CDR2 YDEGEE. Trimming shortened V by 5 bases and J by 6 bases, and 17 bases separated the two germline ends. CDR3 residues: CASSRQGRIHGYTF. Written as DNA, the CDR3 is TGTGCCAGCAGTAGGCAGGGCAGGATCCATGGCTACACCTTC. The full variable domain, in which reference TRBV5-8 and TRBJ1-2 provide the parts outside the CDR3, is EAGVTQSPTHLIKTRGQQATLRCSPISGHTSVYWYQQALGLGLQFLLWYDEGEERNRGNFPPRFSGRQFPNYSSELNVNALELEDSALYLCASSRQGRIHGYTFGSGTRLTVV.

V is TRBV7-9 and J is TRBJ2-3, with D possibly matching TRBD1 (5 bases). With 2 bases removed from V and 0 bases from J, the gap between germline ends came to 9 bases. The CDR3 length is 15 residues. The V gene's germline CDR1 is SEHNR and CDR2 FQNEAQ (reference sequence). The CDR3, as DNA: TGTGCCAGCAGCTTAAGGGGAACTAGCACAGATACGCAGTATTTT. Translated: CASSLRGTSTDTQYF.

The DNA for the CDR3 is TGTGCCAGCAGTTTAGGTGTGTCCGGCGAGCAGTACTTC. Translated: CASSLGVSGEQYF. This sequence joins TRBV27 and TRBJ2-7, with D unclear. Germline CDR1 is MNHEY and CDR2 is SMNVEV (reference sequence). Trimming shortened V by 2 bases and J by 6 bases, and 11 bases separated the two germline ends. The CDR3 totals 13 residues.

V is TRBV11-3 and J is TRBJ1-6, with D hard to call. V was pared by 1 base and J by 7 bases, with 8 bases between. The CDR3 loop spans 14 amino acids. CDR1 is SGHNT, CDR2 YENEEA, per germline. The CDR3 reads CASSLGQANSPLHF. The CDR3 nucleotides read TGTGCCAGCAGCTTAGGTCAGGCCAATTCACCCCTCCACTTT.

This chain joins TRBV9 and TRBJ2-2; D might be TRBD2 (6 bases). There are 15 residues in the CDR3. The germline V gene encodes CDR1 SGDLS and CDR2 YYNGEE. Trimming took off 0 bases at V and 1 base at J, with 7 bases between the two ends. The CDR3 nucleotides are TGTGCCAGCAGCGTAGCCGGGAGGAACACCGGGGAGCTGTTTTTT. Encoded protein: CASSVAGRNTGELFF.

This rearrangement joins TRBV5-1 to TRBJ2-7, with D perhaps TRBD1 (6 bases). The ends were cut back, 2 bases at V and 1 base at J, with 16 bases in the middle. There are 16 residues in the CDR3. Germline V gives CDR1 SGHRS, CDR2 YFSETQ. The CDR3 loop is CASSLFAQGASYEQYF. The CDR3 DNA follows: TGCGCCAGCAGCTTATTTGCACAGGGTGCATCCTACGAGCAGTACTTC.

In the case of this clone: The CDR3 end shows no conserved phenylalanine or tryptophan, and so a read error is likely. The limits of the CDR3 on the DNA are not certain, so only TCRdb's listed CDR3 is given. V gene TRBV11-3 combines with J gene TRBJ1-6. Ends included, the CDR3 has 9 residues. From germline, CDR1 is SGHNT and CDR2 YENEEA. The CDR3 region is CASSLDGRG.

The CDR3 loop is CASSPGTSGTTHTQYF. The CDR3 DNA is TGTGCCAGCAGCCCCGGGACTAGCGGGACGACACATACGCAGTATTTT. The chain carries TRBV11-3 and TRBJ2-3; 13 bases match TRBD2. The junction had 9 bases not matched to a gene; V was cut back by 5 bases and J by 7 bases. CDR1 is SGHNT, CDR2 YENEEA, per germline. This CDR3 region has 16 residues.